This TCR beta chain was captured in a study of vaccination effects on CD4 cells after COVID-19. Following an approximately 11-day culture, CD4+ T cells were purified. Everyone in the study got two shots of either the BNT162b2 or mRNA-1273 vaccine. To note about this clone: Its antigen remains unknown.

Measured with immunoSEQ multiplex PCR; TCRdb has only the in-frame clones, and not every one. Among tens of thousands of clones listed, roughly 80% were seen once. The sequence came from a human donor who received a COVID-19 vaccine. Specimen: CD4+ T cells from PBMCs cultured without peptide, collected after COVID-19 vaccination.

Written as DNA, the CDR3 is TGTGCCAGCAGTTTATTTCGAGGGGGAAGCAATCAGCCCCAGCATTTT. It translates to CASSLFRGGSNQPQHF. The chain links TRBV28 to TRBJ1-5; D might be TRBD1 (6 bases). V shed 1 base and J shed 1 base, with 11 bases lying between them. The CDR3 sequence is 16 residues long. Germline CDR1 MDHEN, CDR2 SYDVKM.